The 32 T cell receptor beta chains in this list originate from one sample, sequenced in a study of blood T cell repertoires in COVID-19. Profiling relied on immunoSEQ multiplex PCR, and the TCRdb table lists in-frame clones only, not all of them. The sample has approximately 62,000 clones, approximately 75% seen once. Sequencing was carried out using peripheral blood. The receptors derive from a man older than 75 with acute or convalescent COVID-19.

The V call is TRBV18, the J call TRBJ1-1; D possibly corresponds to TRBD1 (6 bases). CDR3 length equals 15 residues. V was clipped by 1 base and J by 6 bases, with 15 bases between them. CDR1 is KGHSH, CDR2 LQKENI, per germline. CDR3 region: CASSPQGGETAEAFF. In nucleotides, the CDR3 is TGTGCCAGCTCACCACAAGGGGGTGAGACCGCTGAAGCTTTCTTT.

The rearrangement links TRBV7-9 to TRBJ1-3; 8 nucleotides match TRBD1. The CDR3 runs to 17 residues. V lost 4 bases and J lost 0; bases outside the gene matches: 8. Germline V CDR1 and CDR2: SEHNR, FQNEAQ (reference sequence). The CDR3 loop is CASSSWGTGDSGNTIYF. The DNA for the CDR3 is TGTGCCAGCAGCTCGTGGGGGACAGGCGACTCTGGAAACACCATATATTTT.

DNA for the CDR3: TGTGCCAGCAGTTACTTGGGACAGGGGATTGGCTACACCTTC. This translates into CASSYLGQGIGYTF. This sequence joins TRBV6-5 and TRBJ1-2; 10 bases align to TRBD1. CDR3 length: 14 residues. Trimming removed 1 base from V and 7 bases from J; junction bases left unmatched: 3. Germline V CDR1 and CDR2: MNHEY, SVGAGI.

Concerning this clone: A read error may account for a junction end that differs from germline. The chain links TRBV7-7 to TRBJ1-4, with TRBD1 matching 7 bases. The length of the CDR3 is 15 residues. CDR1 is SSHAT, CDR2 FNYEAQ, per germline (reference sequence). CDR3 residues: CASSKYRGPNEKLFF. The CDR3 DNA reads TGTGCTAGCAGCAAATACAGGGGACCTAATGAAAAACTGTTTTTT.

This clone occurred once. The V gene is TRBV3-1 (or the pseudogene TRBV3-2), the J gene TRBJ1-3, with a tentative D call TRBD1 (5 bases). The ends were cut back, 4 bases at V and 6 bases at J, with 13 bases in the middle. Germline V gene lookup returns CDR1 LGHDT and CDR2 YNNKEL (reference sequence). The CDR3 runs to 14 residues. The CDR3 nucleotides are TGTGCCAGCAGCCGCAGGGATTTGGTAAACACCATATATTTT. It yields the protein CASSRRDLVNTIYF.

The genes are TRBV5-1 and TRBJ2-2; TRBD2 aligns across 10 bases. CDR3 size: 15 residues. J lost 6 bases, V lost 2 bases, and 4 bases had no gene match. Germline V gene data show CDR1 as SGHRS and CDR2 as YFSETQ. CDR3 sequence: CASSFVSGGAGELFF. The CDR3 coding sequence is TGCGCCAGCAGCTTCGTAAGCGGGGGGGCCGGGGAGCTGTTTTTT.

This clone showed up just a few times. This chain links TRBV5-1 with TRBJ2-1; 8 bases fit TRBD1. This CDR3 has 15 residues. V shed 1 base and J 9 bases; nucleotides not matched to a gene: 9. Germline CDR1 SGHRS, CDR2 YFSETQ. The CDR3 spells CASSLITGGSVEQFF. The CDR3 DNA sequence: TGCGCCAGCAGCTTGATAACAGGGGGTTCTGTTGAGCAGTTCTTC.

CDR3 sequence reads: CASSFPGQGGVAFF. The DNA of the CDR3 is TGTGCCAGCAGTTTCCCGGGACAGGGAGGGGTGGCTTTCTTT. This rearrangement joins TRBV28 to TRBJ1-1; 9 bases fit TRBD1. The CDR3 runs to 14 residues. Trimming removed 3 bases from V and 11 bases from J; junction bases left unmatched: 10. CDR1 is MDHEN, CDR2 SYDVKM, per germline.

The chain recombines TRBV18 with TRBJ1-2; tentative D call: TRBD1 (5 bases). From germline, CDR1 is KGHSH and CDR2 LQKENI. V lost 3 bases and J lost 2, with 22 bases in between. The CDR3 totals 18 residues. The CDR3 bases are TGTGCCAGCTCACCTCAACAGACAAGACAGCCGGCCAACTATGGCTACACCTTC. It codes for CASSPQQTRQPANYGYTF.

This chain links TRBV11-3 with TRBJ1-6; TRBD1 might be the D (6 bases). Germline lookup yields CDR1 SGHNT and CDR2 YENEEA. Deletions cut 5 bases from V and 6 bases from J, with 14 bases between. This CDR3 has 15 amino acids. DNA of the CDR3: TGTGCCAGCAGCGCCGGGACAAGGATTAATTCACCCCTCCACTTT. It yields the protein CASSAGTRINSPLHF. Filled out from reference TRBV11-3 and TRBJ1-6, the complete variable domain reads EAGVVQSPRYKIIEKKQPVAFWCNPISGHNTLYWYLQNLGQGPELLIRYENEEAVDDSQLPKDRFSAERLKGVDSTLKIQPAELGDSAVYLCASSAGTRINSPLHFGNGTRLTVT.

The rearrangement joins TRBV18 to TRBJ2-3; 10 bases fit TRBD1. With 3 bases clipped from V and 2 bases from J, the junction kept 8 bases outside the gene matches. Germline CDR1 and CDR2: KGHSH and LQKENI. The CDR3 consists of 17 residues. CDR3 sequence (DNA): TGTGCCAGCTCACCGAGTGGGGGACAGGGGACCACAGATACGCAGTATTTT. It is translated as CASSPSGGQGTTDTQYF. The variable domain in full, with the rest retrieved from reference TRBV18 and TRBJ2-3, is NAGVMQNPRHLVRRRGQEARLRCSPMKGHSHVYWYRQLPEEGLKFMVYLQKENIIDESGMPKERFSAEFPKEGPSILRIQQVVRGDSAAYFCASSPSGGQGTTDTQYFGPGTRLTVL.

The J gene is TRBJ2-1, the V gene TRBV19, with 12 positions matching TRBD2. J lost 0 bases, V lost 3 bases, and 6 bases had no gene match. CDR1 and CDR2 from the germline V gene are LNHDA and SQIVND (reference sequence). This CDR3 is built from 18 residues. CDR3 nucleotides: TGTGCCAGTAGTATGGGGACTAGCGGGCTCAGCTCCTACAATGAGCAGTTCTTC. It encodes CASSMGTSGLSSYNEQFF.

V is TRBV4-1 and J is TRBJ2-2, with D possibly matching TRBD1 (6 bases). The CDR3 consists of 17 residues. The germline V gene has CDR1 MGHRA and CDR2 YSYEKL. V was clipped by 0 bases and J by 7 bases, with 18 bases between them. The CDR3 coding sequence is TGCGCCAGCAGCCAAGATGGTGACAGGACCCCACGCGGGGAGCTGTTTTTT. Protein sequence: CASSQDGDRTPRGELFF.

The genes are TRBV5-4 and TRBJ1-6; D is ambiguous. The CDR3 loop spans 14 amino acids. From germline, CDR1 is SGHNT and CDR2 YYREEE (reference sequence). Trimming took off 2 bases at V and 6 bases at J, with 9 bases between the two ends. The CDR3 region is CASSFRQTNSPLHF. In nucleotides, the CDR3 is TGTGCCAGCAGCTTTCGACAAACTAATTCACCCCTCCACTTT.

V is TRBV19 and J is TRBJ2-7; D may be TRBD2 (6 bases). Germline values: CDR1 LNHDA, CDR2 SQIVND (reference sequence). The V end lost 2 bases, the J end lost 7 bases, and 15 bases lay between the germline ends. This CDR3 has 14 amino acids. CDR3 in amino acids: CASSIRERGGEQYF. The DNA for the CDR3 is TGTGCCAGTAGTATACGGGAGAGAGGAGGGGAGCAGTACTTC.

This clone was picked up a small number of times. This chain's CDR3 is CASSTNRGGTEAFF. As DNA, the CDR3 is TGTGCCAGCAGCACCAACAGGGGGGGGACTGAAGCTTTCTTT. The chain uses TRBV11-2 and TRBJ1-1, with TRBD1 matching 8 bases. This CDR3 has 14 amino acids. Trimming removed 5 bases from V and 5 bases from J; junction bases left unmatched: 7. Germline V CDR1 and CDR2: SGHAT, FQNNGV. Drawing the rest from reference TRBV11-2 and TRBJ1-1, the complete variable domain is EAGVAQSPRYKIIEKRQSVAFWCNPISGHATLYWYQQILGQGPKLLIQFQNNGVVDDSQLPKDRFSAERLKGVDSTLKIQPAKLEDSAVYLCASSTNRGGTEAFFGQGTRLTVV.

The chain combines TRBV5-1 with TRBJ1-3, with 7 bases aligning to TRBD1. CDR1 is SGHRS and CDR2 is YFSETQ in the germline V gene. Trimming removed 7 bases from V and 0 bases from J; junction bases left unmatched: 19. CDR3 length: 19 amino acids. The CDR3 is CASPCNGQAPNLSGNTIYF. In DNA, the CDR3 is TGCGCCAGCCCCTGCAACGGACAGGCCCCAAACCTCTCTGGAAACACCATATATTTT.

V gene TRBV27 combines with J gene TRBJ2-5; 12 nucleotides align to TRBD2. CDR1 is MNHEY, CDR2 SMNVEV, per germline (reference sequence). V trimming: 4 bases; J trimming: 5 bases; junction bases outside the gene matches: 8. The CDR3 has 16 residues. This chain's CDR3 is CASSSATSGGWETQYF. The DNA for the CDR3 is TGTGCCAGCAGTTCAGCGACTAGCGGGGGCTGGGAGACCCAGTACTTC.

This chain connects TRBV7-6 to TRBJ1-1, with D uncertain. Germline V lookup: CDR1 SGHVS, CDR2 FNYEAQ. The length of the CDR3 is 13 residues. Trimming removed 0 bases at V and 5 bases at J, with 7 bases between. This CDR3 is CASSLASRTEAFF. In DNA form, the CDR3 reads TGTGCCAGCAGCTTAGCTAGCCGGACTGAAGCTTTCTTT.

V usage is TRBV3-1 (or the pseudogene TRBV3-2) and J usage is TRBJ1-2, with unresolved D. Germline V gene sequence: CDR1 LGHDT, CDR2 YNNKEL (reference sequence). The CDR3 is 13 amino acids. Trimming removed 5 bases at V and 8 bases at J, with 15 bases between. The CDR3 sequence: CASSSQRGGGYTF. CDR3 nucleotide sequence: TGTGCCAGCAGCTCACAACGGGGTGGAGGCTACACCTTC.

The chain joins TRBV24-1 to TRBJ2-5; 7 positions match TRBD1. The trim removed 2 bases at V and 1 base at J, leaving 3 bases unmatched. CDR1 and CDR2 from the germline V gene are KGHDR and SFDVKD. The CDR3 is 15 residues long. The CDR3 region has the DNA TGTGCCACCAGTGATTCCGACAGGGTCCAAGAGACCCAGTACTTC. Translation gives CATSDSDRVQETQYF.

As DNA, the CDR3 is TGCGCCAGCAGCTCCCAGACTAGCGGGGGCGCGGATGAGCAGTTCTTC. Translating it yields CASSSQTSGGADEQFF. The rearrangement uses TRBV5-1 and TRBJ2-1, with TRBD2 identical over 12 bases. The junction had 9 bases not matched to a gene; V was cut back by 3 bases and J by 8 bases. CDR3 size: 16 residues. CDR1 is SGHRS and CDR2 is YFSETQ in the germline V gene.

In its sample, this clone was seen a few times. The CDR3 coding sequence is TGCGCCAGCAGTGGGTTCCAGGATCCCTACTACGAGCAGTACTTC. Its translation is CASSGFQDPYYEQYF. The chain recombines TRBV23-1 with TRBJ2-7; the D is unclear. TRBV23-1 is designated an ORF whose function remains uncertain. The V end was cut by 5 bases, the J end by 3 bases, with 17 bases between. This CDR3 is 15 amino acids long.

The rearrangement uses TRBV5-1 and TRBJ2-2; 8 nucleotides agree with TRBD1. The CDR3 loop spans 16 amino acids. Germline trimming cut 4 bases from V and 1 base from J; bases unmatched to any gene: 6. The V gene's germline CDR1 is SGHRS and CDR2 YFSETQ. The CDR3 loop is CASSGDGTGNTGELFF. CDR3 sequence (DNA): TGCGCCAGCAGCGGGGACGGGACAGGGAACACCGGGGAGCTGTTTTTT.

CDR3 sequence (DNA): TGCGCCAGCAGCTTACAGAGCTCCTACAATGAGCAGTTCTTC. It encodes CASSLQSSYNEQFF. The genes are TRBV5-1 and TRBJ2-1; D is unresolved. Germline values: CDR1 SGHRS, CDR2 YFSETQ. The germline V and J ends were trimmed by 2 bases and 0 bases, with 6 bases remaining between them. This CDR3 spans 14 amino acids.

CDR3 DNA sequence: TGCAGTGCTAGTGAGGGCCCCACTGAAGCTTTCTTT. This translates into CSASEGPTEAFF. The chain recombines TRBV20-1 with TRBJ1-1; D not resolved. CDR1 and CDR2 (germline): DFQATT, SNEGSKA (reference sequence). The CDR3 has 12 residues. Trimming stripped 3 bases from V and 4 bases from J, with 9 bases between.

The genes are TRBV6-6 and TRBJ1-1, with a weak D call TRBD1 (5 bases). This CDR3 comprises 14 residues. V dropped 6 bases and J dropped 4 bases, with 15 bases sitting between them. CDR1 MNHNY and CDR2 SVGAGI come from the germline V gene (reference sequence). CDR3 amino acids: CASRQQGGSTEAFF. The DNA for the CDR3 is TGTGCCAGCAGGCAGCAGGGCGGGAGCACTGAAGCTTTCTTT.

This clone has more than one count but fewer than ten. The chain couples TRBV10-3 to TRBJ2-3; D perhaps matches TRBD1 (6 bases). Per germline, CDR1 ENHRY and CDR2 SYGVKD. The V gene lost 7 bases and the J gene lost 0 bases, with 8 bases spanning the gap. CDR3 length: 13 amino acids. CDR3 protein: CAIKGVSTDTQYF. The CDR3 bases are TGTGCCATCAAGGGGGTAAGCACAGATACGCAGTATTTT.

This clone was seen a few times. The CDR3: CASSHRRQGDYGYTF. Written as DNA, the CDR3 is TGTGCCAGCAGCCACCGCCGACAGGGGGACTATGGCTACACCTTC. The rearrangement joins TRBV3-1 (or the pseudogene TRBV3-2) to TRBJ1-2; 9 nucleotides agree with TRBD1. Per the germline V gene, CDR1 is LGHDT and CDR2 is YNNKEL (reference sequence). The CDR3 extends over 15 amino acids. The junction had 5 bases not matched to a gene; V was cut back by 3 bases and J by 3 bases.

V and J are TRBV6-5 and TRBJ1-5, with 7 bases fitting TRBD1. The ends lost 0 bases at V and 5 bases at J; junction bases unmatched: 4. Germline assignment: CDR1 MNHEY and CDR2 SVGAGI. This CDR3 is 15 amino acids long. The CDR3 DNA reads TGTGCCAGCAGTTACTCAGTAACAGGGGATCAGCCCCAGCATTTT. Amino acids: CASSYSVTGDQPQHF.

This sequence joins TRBV20-1 and TRBJ2-5; maybe TRBD2 (5 bases). Trimming removed 3 bases at V and 3 bases at J, with 14 bases between. CDR3 length: 14 amino acids. The germline CDR1 and CDR2 sequences are DFQATT and SNEGSKA (reference sequence). The CDR3 nucleotides read TGCAGTGCTAGTGACGGGGTAGGAAAAGAGACCCAGTACTTC. As protein: CSASDGVGKETQYF.

The J gene is TRBJ2-1, the V gene TRBV6-1, with a possible D match to TRBD1 (6 bases). Germline values: CDR1 MNHNS, CDR2 SASEGT. V lost 3 bases to trimming and J lost 0 bases, with 12 bases between them. This CDR3 is 16 amino acids long. The chain's CDR3 is CASSDGTLSSYNEQFF. DNA for the CDR3: TGTGCCAGCAGTGATGGGACATTGAGCTCCTACAATGAGCAGTTCTTC.